The 6 T cell receptor beta chains given below trace back to one sample, sequenced in a study of CD8 T cells in Susac syndrome. RNA, at roughly 0.5 to 1 ug, was reverse transcribed with random hexamers. TCRdb re-called the immunoSEQ multiplex PCR reads with MiXCR, one entry per CDR3 protein. This sample has hundreds of thousands of distinct CDR3 sequences, with around 83% found just once. The sequenced sample was CD8+ T cells from PBMCs. These receptors were taken from a human donor with multiple sclerosis.

The J gene is TRBJ2-7, the V gene TRBV27, with D perhaps TRBD2 (7 bases). The CDR3 sequence is 16 residues long. The V gene lost 7 bases and the J gene lost 0 bases, with 19 bases spanning the gap. Germline V gives CDR1 MNHEY, CDR2 SMNVEV (reference sequence). CDR3 DNA sequence: TGTGCCAGCACCTGGGGGGGGGCTGGGAGCTCCTACGAGCAGTACTTC. Its translation: CASTWGGAGSSYEQYF.

The J gene is TRBJ2-3, the V gene TRBV15; 8 bases are a match to TRBD1. Germline-derived CDR1 and CDR2 are LNHNV and YYDKDF (reference sequence). This CDR3 has 15 residues. Trimming removed 4 bases from V and 0 bases from J; junction bases left unmatched: 3. CDR3 DNA: TGTGCCACCAGCATCTCAGGGGGCAGCACAGATACGCAGTATTTT. Its protein product is CATSISGGSTDTQYF.

This sequence joins TRBV6-6 and TRBJ2-3; D uncertain. The CDR3 spans 10 residues. The V gene lost 4 bases and the J gene lost 10 bases, with 6 bases spanning the gap. Germline-derived CDR1 and CDR2 are MNHNY and SVGAGI (reference sequence). The CDR3 protein is CASSSGAQYF. In DNA form, the CDR3 reads TGTGCCAGCAGTTCTGGGGCGCAGTATTTT.

The V gene is TRBV5-1, the J gene TRBJ2-1, with 8 bases fitting TRBD1. CDR3 size: 16 residues. With 5 bases clipped from V and 7 bases from J, the junction kept 14 bases outside the gene matches. Germline CDR1 SGHRS, CDR2 YFSETQ. CDR3 nucleotide sequence: TGCGCCAGCAGGAATCCAGCCCAGGGGGCCCTGAATGAGCAGTTCTTC. This translates into CASRNPAQGALNEQFF.

J is TRBJ2-1 and V is TRBV27; TRBD2 matches at 8 bases. With V trimmed by 2 bases and J by 9 bases, 12 bases remained unmatched. This CDR3 comprises 16 residues. Germline V gene data show CDR1 as MNHEY and CDR2 as SMNVEV (reference sequence). The CDR3 bases are TGTGCCAGCAGTTTAGTAGGCGGGAGGCAGTTCACTGAGCAGTTCTTC. This gives the protein CASSLVGGRQFTEQFF.

The rearrangement uses TRBV12-3 or TRBV12-4 and TRBJ1-2; TRBD1 matches at 9 bases. The CDR3 spans 17 residues. V shed 3 bases, J shed 6 bases, and the junction held 14 bases outside the gene matches. The chain's CDR3 is CASSFYPGQGGENGYTF. DNA of the CDR3: TGTGCCAGCAGTTTCTATCCGGGACAGGGCGGTGAGAATGGCTACACCTTC.